Each of the 23 T cell receptor beta chains below was sequenced from the same sample in a study of blood T cell repertoires in COVID-19. TCRdb keeps only in-frame clones here, not all; method: immunoSEQ multiplex PCR. The sample carries more than 200,000 clones, 87% recorded once. The specimen was peripheral blood. Source of these receptors: a man between 18 and 35 years old with active or convalescent COVID-19.

The V call is TRBV6-2 or TRBV6-3, the J call TRBJ2-1; 10 bases agree with TRBD2. The V segment lost 6 bases and the J segment 4 bases; nucleotides outside the gene matches: 9. In germline, CDR1 is MNHEY, CDR2 SVGEGT. This CDR3 spans 16 amino acids. The CDR3 region has the DNA TGTGCCAGCAGCCCCTGGACTAGCGGTGGATACAATGAGCAGTTCTTC. Translating gives CASSPWTSGGYNEQFF.

With regard to this clone: A junction boundary mismatches the germline segment, possibly from a read error. CDR3 sequence: CASEDRTGHNPEAFF. The CDR3 DNA reads TGTGCCAGCGAAGACCGCACAGGCCACAACCCTGAGGCTTTCTTT. This sequence joins TRBV27 and TRBJ1-1, with a possible D match to TRBD1 (5 bases). The germline V gene encodes CDR1 MNHEY and CDR2 SMNVEV (reference sequence). The CDR3 consists of 15 residues.

The V call is TRBV4-3, the J call TRBJ1-1, with D tentatively TRBD1 (6 bases). V lost 0 bases and J lost 4, with 9 bases in between. The CDR3 totals 14 residues. Germline CDR1 and CDR2: LGHNA and YSLEER. Here the CDR3 reads CASSQEGAITEAFF. DNA for the CDR3: TGCGCCAGCAGCCAAGAGGGGGCAATCACTGAAGCTTTCTTT.

The J gene is TRBJ2-7, the V gene TRBV11-3, with 7 bases matching TRBD1. Germline V gene lookup returns CDR1 SGHNT and CDR2 YENEEA. The V and J ends lost 4 bases and 0 bases, in that order; junction bases with no gene match: 6. The CDR3 contains 15 residues. CDR3 residues: CASSYRGQSSYEQYF. The CDR3 DNA sequence: TGTGCCAGCAGCTACCGGGGACAGAGCTCCTACGAGCAGTACTTC.

The CDR3 is CASSPEGLPIGEQFF. The DNA for the CDR3 is TGTGCCAGCTCACCAGAGGGACTTCCGATCGGAGAGCAGTTCTTC. The chain is built from TRBV18 and TRBJ2-1; a weak D match, TRBD2 (6 bases). CDR3 length: 15 amino acids. CDR1 and CDR2 (germline): KGHSH, LQKENI. The V gene lost 2 bases and the J gene lost 10 bases, with 18 bases spanning the gap.

This clone showed up just once. This sequence joins TRBV28 and TRBJ1-5; D might be TRBD1 (5 bases). V was cut by 7 bases and J by 3 bases, with 13 bases left in between. This CDR3 comprises 14 residues. CDR1 is MDHEN and CDR2 is SYDVKM in the germline V gene. The CDR3 nucleotides read TGTGCCAGCAACCCTGACAGACTCAATCAGCCCCAGCATTTT. Protein product: CASNPDRLNQPQHF. Full variable domain (remainder filled in from reference TRBV28 and TRBJ1-5): DVKVTQSSRYLVKRTGEKVFLECVQDMDHENMFWYRQDPGLGLRLIYFSYDVKMKEKGDIPEGYSVSREKKERFSLILESASTNQTSMYLCASNPDRLNQPQHFGDGTRLSIL.

The chain carries TRBV2 and TRBJ2-3; 11 nucleotides align to TRBD2. V gave up 7 bases and J gave up 0 bases; unmatched junction bases: 9. There are 17 residues in the CDR3. Germline V CDR1 and CDR2: SNHLY, FYNNEI. The CDR3 loop reads CASNSGTSGLSTDTQYF. The CDR3 DNA reads as TGTGCCAGCAACTCCGGGACTAGCGGCCTAAGCACAGATACGCAGTATTTT.

This clone has only a few counts. This chain uses TRBV11-2 with TRBJ1-5; D gene ambiguous. This CDR3 has 13 residues. The germline gives CDR1 SGHAT, CDR2 FQNNGV. V was cut by 5 bases and J by 5 bases, with 10 bases left in between. The CDR3 here is CASSPGMYQPQHF. The CDR3 DNA reads TGTGCCAGCAGCCCGGGGATGTATCAGCCCCAGCATTTT.

This chain uses TRBV5-1 with TRBJ2-7, with 8 bases aligning to TRBD1. CDR1 is SGHRS and CDR2 is YFSETQ in the germline V gene. CDR3 length: 14 residues. The ends lost 4 bases at V and 6 bases at J; junction bases unmatched: 9. Here the CDR3 DNA reads TGCGCCAGCAGCCTGAGGACAGGGCGGGGCGAGCAGTACTTC. It encodes CASSLRTGRGEQYF.

V is TRBV25-1 and J is TRBJ1-6; D is possibly TRBD1 (6 bases). Germline loops: CDR1 MGHDK, CDR2 SYGVNS. The CDR3 contains 14 residues. V was cut by 4 bases and J by 8 bases, with 12 bases left in between. CDR3 in DNA: TGTGCCAGCAGTGGAACAGGGCACTATTCACCCCTCCACTTT. This gives the protein CASSGTGHYSPLHF.

The chain combines TRBV9 with TRBJ1-1; 9 bases align to TRBD1. V lost 4 bases and J lost 4; bases outside the gene matches: 2. Germline V gives CDR1 SGDLS, CDR2 YYNGEE. The CDR3 length is 13 residues. The CDR3: CASSRDRVTEAFF. CDR3 bases: TGTGCCAGCAGCAGGGACAGGGTCACTGAAGCTTTCTTT.

CDR3 sequence: CASSSSGDYNEQFF. The DNA of the CDR3 is TGTGCCAGCAGCTCCTCGGGGGACTACAATGAGCAGTTCTTC. V is TRBV5-6 and J is TRBJ2-1, with D perhaps matching TRBD2 (6 bases). Trimming left V 3 bases short and J 3 bases short, with 10 bases between. Germline assignment: CDR1 SGHDT and CDR2 YYEEEE. The CDR3 totals 14 residues.

This clone is a singleton in its sample. CDR3 residues: CSASAAYSNQPQHF. The DNA for the CDR3 is TGCAGTGCTAGTGCCGCCTATAGCAATCAGCCCCAGCATTTT. V is TRBV20-1 and J is TRBJ1-5, with no clear D. V shed 3 bases and J shed 0 bases, with 9 bases lying between them. Germline lookup yields CDR1 DFQATT and CDR2 SNEGSKA (reference sequence). The CDR3 has 14 amino acids.

The CDR3 region has the DNA TGCGCCAGCAGCCAAGAAGCCAGCGGGGGTGGCGCCTACAATGAGCAGTTCTTC. This codes for CASSQEASGGGAYNEQFF. The chain is built from TRBV4-3 and TRBJ2-1; 8 nucleotides line up with TRBD2. The CDR3 has 18 amino acids. With V trimmed by 0 bases and J by 2 bases, 9 bases remained unmatched. From germline, CDR1 is LGHNA and CDR2 YSLEER.

The sample holds one count of this clone. V usage is TRBV11-2 and J usage is TRBJ1-2; possible D gene TRBD1, 5 bases. Trimming removed 6 bases at V and 8 bases at J, with 19 bases between. This CDR3 is built from 14 residues. CDR1 and CDR2 from the germline V gene are SGHAT and FQNNGV. The CDR3 loop reads CASRPTGGDMGYTF. The CDR3 DNA is TGTGCCAGCAGACCCACCGGGGGGGATATGGGCTACACCTTC.

V usage is TRBV15 and J usage is TRBJ1-3; D ambiguous. The CDR3 is 15 amino acids. Germline V gene sequence: CDR1 LNHNV, CDR2 YYDKDF (reference sequence). V was shortened by 1 base and J by 0 bases, with 7 bases between the two germline ends. In DNA, the CDR3 is TGTGCCACCAGCAGAGCAGGCTACTCTGGAAACACCATATATTTT. Encoded protein: CATSRAGYSGNTIYF.

This chain joins TRBV5-4 and TRBJ1-2; D possibly corresponds to TRBD1 (5 bases). The length of the CDR3 is 13 residues. V was trimmed by 7 bases and J by 4 bases, leaving 14 bases between them. The germline V gene has CDR1 SGHNT and CDR2 YYREEE (reference sequence). As DNA, the CDR3 is TGTGCCAGCCGCCCCCAGGGTACCTATGGCTACACCTTC. Translated: CASRPQGTYGYTF.

Points on this clone: The sample has other DNA sequences that encode this CDR3 too. The V and J genes are TRBV12-3 or TRBV12-4 and TRBJ1-2; D not resolved. The CDR3 is 13 amino acids. With 2 bases removed from V and 0 bases from J, the gap between germline ends came to 4 bases. The CDR3 sequence is CASSLPANYGYTF. The CDR3 DNA reads TGTGCCAGCAGTTTACCGGCTAACTATGGCTACACCTTC.

This clone was observed many times. This rearrangement joins TRBV21-1 to TRBJ1-2. TRBV21-1 is given as a pseudogene. The CDR3 is made up of 15 amino acids. CDR3 bases: TGTGCCAGCAGCAAAGCGGGGGGGCCCAACTATGGCTACACCTTC. Translation gives CASSKAGGPNYGYTF.

This chain links TRBV18 with TRBJ2-4; 9 bases are shared with TRBD1. The CDR3 loop spans 15 amino acids. Germline V lookup: CDR1 KGHSH, CDR2 LQKENI. V lost 3 bases to trimming and J lost 6 bases; unmatched junction nucleotides: 6. The CDR3 nucleotides read TGTGCCAGCTCACCGGCGACAGGGGGAGGAAACATTCAGTACTTC. Residues: CASSPATGGGNIQYF.

The chain couples TRBV28 to TRBJ1-6; perhaps TRBD1 as D (5 bases). Between the trimmed V and J ends, which lost 5 bases and 7 bases, there was a span of 12 bases. Germline V gives CDR1 MDHEN, CDR2 SYDVKM. CDR3 length equals 14 residues. CDR3 region: CASSIQGNNSPLHF. The CDR3 nucleotides read TGTGCCAGCAGTATCCAGGGAAACAATTCACCCCTCCACTTT.

The chain combines TRBV6-5 with TRBJ2-5, with D perhaps matching TRBD1 (5 bases). Germline V gene data show CDR1 as MNHEY and CDR2 as SVGAGI. Trimming took 6 bases from V and 4 from J, leaving 12 bases between them. The CDR3 loop spans 13 amino acids. CDR3 bases: TGTGCCAGCAGCCTTTACAGGAGAGAGACCCAGTACTTC. Protein sequence: CASSLYRRETQYF.

This clone was seen more than once but under ten times. J is TRBJ1-6 and V is TRBV2; D gene uncertain. In germline, CDR1 is SNHLY, CDR2 FYNNEI. The length of the CDR3 is 11 residues. Trimming removed 6 bases from V and 16 bases from J, with 13 bases in between. The CDR3 spells CASRLGRVLHF. Here the CDR3 DNA reads TGTGCCAGCAGGTTAGGGAGGGTTCTCCACTTT.